The clone carrying this T cell receptor beta chain was counted between two and nine times. The sample belongs to a study of long-term antiretroviral therapy in people with HIV. Samples were assayed with immunoSEQ v3.0 at survey level. Generated by immunoSEQ multiplex PCR, the TCRdb table keeps only in-frame clones and is missing some. The sample carries about 22,000 clones, more than 70% recorded once. The CDR3 contains 13 residues. V dropped 2 bases and J dropped 3 bases, with 8 bases sitting between them. Germline V gives CDR1 SGHTA, CDR2 FQGNSA. The source material was unsorted PBMCs, sampled 0.6 years after starting antiretroviral therapy. The chain couples TRBV7-2 to TRBJ2-7; no clear D. The receptor's source is a man aged 55 to 70 with HIV. CDR3 protein: CASSLSTLYEQYF. CDR3 bases: TGTGCCAGCAGCTTATCCACCCTCTACGAGCAGTACTTC.